This entry describes one T cell receptor beta chain. Its antigen is not identified. The sample comes from a study of cytomegalovirus exposure and HLA in healthy donors. Background on the study: There were roughly 120 million unique TCR beta sequences, drawn from about 180 million T cells, in an earlier analysis. Caucasian-associated ancestry cluster membership applied to about 83% of over 350 genotyped donors. Overall study findings and caveats: Association with HLA alleles at 0.05 false discovery rate was found for 16,951 TCR beta sequences in a later analysis. For presence/absence analyses, sequencing depth was assumed to be roughly uniform across donors.

There are 13 residues in the CDR3. Germline assignment: CDR1 SEHNR and CDR2 FQNEAQ (reference sequence). The V and J ends lost 5 bases and 5 bases respectively, with 10 bases between them. The PCR had 60 Vbeta and 13 Jbeta primers. Sequencing used immunoSEQ multiplex PCR; TCRdb keeps in-frame clones, though not all of them. In the table there are roughly 200,000 clones, around 78% of which are singletons. Source material: PBMCs. This receptor was obtained from a man aged 25 to 40 in good health and CMV-seronegative. The chain joins TRBV7-9 to TRBJ2-4, with D possibly matching TRBD2 (5 bases). In nucleotides, the CDR3 is TGTGCCAGCAGCCCGACCGGGGAAAACATTCAGTACTTC. Encoded protein: CASSPTGENIQYF.